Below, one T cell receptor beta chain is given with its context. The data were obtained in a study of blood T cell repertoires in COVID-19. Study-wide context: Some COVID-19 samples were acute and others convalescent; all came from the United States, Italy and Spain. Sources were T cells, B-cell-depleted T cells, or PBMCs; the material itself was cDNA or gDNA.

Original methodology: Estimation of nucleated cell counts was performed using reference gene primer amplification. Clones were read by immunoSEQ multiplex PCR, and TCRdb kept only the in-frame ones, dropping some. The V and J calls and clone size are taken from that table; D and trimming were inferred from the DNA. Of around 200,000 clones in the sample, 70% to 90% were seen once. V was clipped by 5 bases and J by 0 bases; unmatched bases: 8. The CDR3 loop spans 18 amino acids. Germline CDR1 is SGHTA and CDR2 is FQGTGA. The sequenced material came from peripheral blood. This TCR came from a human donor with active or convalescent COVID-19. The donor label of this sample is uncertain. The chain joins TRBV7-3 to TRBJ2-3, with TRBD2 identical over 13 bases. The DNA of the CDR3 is TGTGCCAGCAGCCCCTCGGGACTAGCGGGGACTAGCACAGATACGCAGTATTTT. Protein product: CASSPSGLAGTSTDTQYF.